The 18 T cell receptor beta chains below were found in one sample sequenced in a study of Ad26.COV2.S vaccination and SARS-CoV-2 variants. Some clones are missing from TCRdb's copy, which holds only in-frame ones; the method was immunoSEQ multiplex PCR. Counted here are 300,000 to 350,000 clones, roughly 90% occurring once; the ten biggest clones make up 5.5%. Regarding treatment: some 20 received Ad26.COV2.S at low or high dose, single or two shots; 5 received placebo; per-sample allocation not given. After the first vaccine or placebo injection, samples were drawn on day 63. The sequenced sample was peripheral blood, obtained in a trial of Ad26.COV2.S vaccine versus placebo. The receptors stem from a person aged 18-65 years who received the Ad26.COV2.S COVID-19 vaccine or a placebo.

The chain links TRBV11-2 to TRBJ2-5; 10 bases map to TRBD2. Germline V lookup: CDR1 SGHAT, CDR2 FQNNGV. The CDR3 consists of 18 residues. V dropped 2 bases and J dropped 0; count of bases not matched to a gene: 9. CDR3 nucleotide sequence: TGTGCCAGCAGCTTAAGGCTAGCGGGGGACCTTTACCAAGAGACCCAGTACTTC. This codes for CASSLRLAGDLYQETQYF.

This chain links TRBV15 with TRBJ2-5; D is uncertain. The CDR3 spans 13 residues. Trimming removed 2 bases at V and 2 bases at J, with 6 bases between. Germline lookup yields CDR1 LNHNV and CDR2 YYDKDF (reference sequence). The CDR3 protein is CATSRRAQETQYF. The CDR3 DNA follows: TGTGCCACCAGCAGAAGGGCTCAAGAGACCCAGTACTTC.

This chain joins TRBV4-1 and TRBJ1-5; TRBD1 agrees at 10 bases. J lost 0 bases, V lost 3 bases, and 8 bases had no gene match. The CDR3 is made up of 18 amino acids. CDR1 MGHRA and CDR2 YSYEKL come from the germline V gene. The CDR3 loop is CASSQGQGPRYSNQPQHF. In DNA, the CDR3 is TGCGCCAGCAGCCAGGGACAGGGGCCGCGATATAGCAATCAGCCCCAGCATTTT.

This sequence joins TRBV5-1 and TRBJ2-5, with D uncertain. The germline V gene has CDR1 SGHRS and CDR2 YFSETQ. Trimming left V 6 bases short and J 2 bases short, with 11 bases between. This CDR3 has 13 residues. The CDR3 DNA reads as TGCGCCAGCACCGAGACTCTTCAAGAGACCCAGTACTTC. This translates into CASTETLQETQYF.

The V gene is TRBV6-2 or TRBV6-3, the J gene TRBJ2-7; D may match TRBD1 or TRBD2 (5 bases each). Trimming removed 5 bases from V and 5 bases from J, with 13 bases in between. This CDR3 has 13 amino acids. CDR1 is MNHEY and CDR2 is SVGEGT in the germline V gene. CDR3 bases: TGTGCCAGCAGTCCCAACGGGGCCGACGAGCAGTACTTC. Its protein is CASSPNGADEQYF.

The sample holds one count of this clone. This rearrangement joins TRBV19 to TRBJ2-7, with D maybe TRBD1 (6 bases). This CDR3 has 12 amino acids. V shed 5 bases and J shed 3 bases, with 8 bases lying between them. CDR1 and CDR2 from the germline V gene are LNHDA and SQIVND (reference sequence). In DNA form, the CDR3 reads TGTGCCAGTAGTCCACAGGGCTACGAGCAGTACTTC. This codes for CASSPQGYEQYF.

V is TRBV5-8 and J is TRBJ2-2, with 13 bases fitting TRBD2. This CDR3 is built from 19 residues. V trimming: 4 bases; J trimming: 0 bases; junction bases outside the gene matches: 9. Germline V CDR1 and CDR2: SGHTS, YDEGEE. CDR3 in amino acids: CASSPLLAGGASNTGELFF. The DNA of the CDR3 is TGTGCCAGCAGCCCCTTACTAGCGGGAGGGGCATCGAACACCGGGGAGCTGTTTTTT.

This clone was recorded only once. The chain is built from TRBV14 and TRBJ2-5; unclear D gene. CDR3 length equals 15 residues. V shed 1 base and J shed 5 bases, with 14 bases lying between them. Germline V gene sequence: CDR1 SGHDN, CDR2 FVKESK. The CDR3 DNA sequence: TGTGCCAGCAGCCAAGGTGGGCAGCTCCGGGAGACCCAGTACTTC. This translates into CASSQGGQLRETQYF.

This clone was seen only a few times. The gene calls are TRBV30 and TRBJ1-2; no firm D call. V was trimmed by 7 bases and J by 8 bases, leaving 8 bases between them. CDR3 size: 9 residues. Germline assignment: CDR1 GTSNPN and CDR2 SVGIG (reference sequence). This chain's CDR3 is CAYSEGYTF. In nucleotides, the CDR3 is TGTGCCTACTCGGAAGGCTACACCTTC.

The chain employs TRBV2 and TRBJ1-3; D unclear. Deletions cut 5 bases from V and 4 bases from J, with 6 bases between. The CDR3 length is 12 residues. CDR1 and CDR2 from the germline V gene are SNHLY and FYNNEI. The CDR3 nucleotides read TGTGCCAGCAGTCTACAGGGAAACACCATATATTTT. Translated, it gives CASSLQGNTIYF.

V usage is TRBV28 and J usage is TRBJ1-6; D ambiguous. In germline, CDR1 is MDHEN, CDR2 SYDVKM. This CDR3 has 13 residues. V lost 3 bases and J lost 7, with 7 bases in between. The CDR3 here is CASSFQWNSPLHF. The CDR3 DNA follows: TGTGCCAGCAGTTTCCAGTGGAATTCACCCCTCCACTTT.

The rearrangement joins TRBV6-5 to TRBJ2-1; 8 bases align to TRBD2. Germline values: CDR1 MNHEY, CDR2 SVGAGI. CDR3 size: 15 residues. The trim removed 6 bases at V and 6 bases at J, leaving 10 bases unmatched. The CDR3 protein is CASRNSGSGVNEQFF. CDR3 coding DNA: TGTGCCAGCAGGAACAGCGGGAGCGGGGTCAATGAGCAGTTCTTC.

V and J are TRBV4-3 and TRBJ2-2; D call uncertain. The CDR3 consists of 14 residues. The V gene lost 0 bases and the J gene lost 5 bases, with 7 bases spanning the gap. Germline V gene sequence: CDR1 LGHNA, CDR2 YSLEER. The CDR3 bases are TGCGCCAGCAGCCAAGAAGCGTTGACCGGGGAGCTGTTTTTT. As protein: CASSQEALTGELFF.

The chain uses TRBV6-5 and TRBJ2-6, with D unresolved. V lost 6 bases and J lost 2, with 2 bases in between. Per the germline V gene, CDR1 is MNHEY and CDR2 is SVGAGI. The CDR3 loop spans 12 amino acids. CDR3 sequence (DNA): TGTGCCAGCAGGACTGGGGCCAACGTCCTGACTTTC. Its protein product is CASRTGANVLTF.

The V gene is TRBV25-1, the J gene TRBJ1-1; possibly TRBD1 for D (6 bases). The V gene lost 4 bases and the J gene lost 0 bases, with 15 bases spanning the gap. The CDR3 loop spans 16 amino acids. CDR1 and CDR2 from the germline V gene are MGHDK and SYGVNS. Written as DNA, the CDR3 is TGTGCCAGCAGTGCCTCCGGGACACCGATGAACACTGAAGCTTTCTTT. Its protein product is CASSASGTPMNTEAFF.

The rearrangement joins TRBV15 to TRBJ2-1; possibly TRBD2 for D (6 bases). The CDR3 is 14 residues long. V lost 1 base to trimming and J lost 12 bases, with 16 bases between them. Germline loops: CDR1 LNHNV, CDR2 YYDKDF (reference sequence). The CDR3 loop is CATSRVETGGMQFF. The DNA of the CDR3 is TGTGCCACCAGCAGAGTTGAGACCGGGGGAATGCAGTTCTTC.

This clone was recorded at least ten times. The rearrangement links TRBV2 to TRBJ2-3, with D uncertain. CDR1 is SNHLY, CDR2 FYNNEI, per germline. Between the trimmed V and J ends, which lost 4 bases and 3 bases, there was a span of 11 bases. The CDR3 is 14 amino acids. The CDR3 sequence is CASSVFKGTDTQYF. The DNA of the CDR3 is TGTGCCAGCAGTGTATTCAAAGGGACAGATACGCAGTATTTT.

The rearrangement uses TRBV4-3 and TRBJ2-1; 7 bases line up with TRBD1. This CDR3 comprises 16 residues. Trimming took 0 bases from V and 6 from J; bases not matched to a gene: 8. The germline CDR1 and CDR2 sequences are LGHNA and YSLEER. CDR3 sequence: CASSQDRGQPSNEQFF. The DNA for the CDR3 is TGCGCCAGCAGCCAAGATAGGGGACAGCCCTCCAATGAGCAGTTCTTC.